This T cell receptor (beta chain) appears in the sequencing data of a study of T cells expressing NK-cell markers. Study context: Sorted T-cell subsets CD3+CD56+NKG2C+, CD3+CD56+NKG2C- and CD3+CD56-NKG2C+ were TCR beta-sequenced. Sequenced donors, eight in total, included seven who were HCMV-seropositive and one who was seronegative.

Reprocessing the 5' RACE reads, TCRdb reports a single entry for every CDR3 protein and omits DNA. Its table lists hundreds of thousands of distinct CDR3 sequences. Germline-derived CDR1 and CDR2 are SNHLY and FYNNEI. The CDR3 is 14 amino acids. Study observations and caveats: For about 6 donors, the dominant NKG2C+ clonotypes made up roughly 1.0-7.5% of their CD8+ T cells. HCMV specificity of the expanded NKG2C+ T cell clones stayed unclear.

As regards this clonotype: The target antigen is unknown.

The sequence derives from a woman aged 18 to 69 in good health. This rearrangement joins TRBV2 to TRBJ2-3; the D gene TCRdb calls, TRBD1, cannot be checked with no DNA. Input material: blood T cells: a sorted CD56 or NKG2C T cell subset, CD4+ or CD8+ T cells, or bulk PBMC T cells (not recorded which). CDR3: CASTPSGIGDTQYF.